Sequencing of this T cell receptor (beta chain) was carried out in a study of beta chain features in type 1 diabetes. Of the isolated RNA, all was reverse transcribed, and so the sequenced material was expressed TCRB transcripts. Clones were sequenced by immunoSEQ multiplex PCR, and TCRdb holds only the in-frame ones, with some missing. The table includes roughly 610,000 clones, 15% to 18% detected once. This CDR3 region has 13 residues. V was clipped by 9 bases and J by 3 bases, with 14 bases between them. CDR1 and CDR2 (germline): ENHRY, SYGVKD. The TCR comes from a man aged 18 to 29 in good health. The chain uses TRBV10-3 and TRBJ1-1; D might be TRBD1 (5 bases). The sample consisted of naive CD4+ T cells from blood. The CDR3 sequence is CAIRRGMDTEAFF. For the CDR3, the DNA is TGTGCCATTCGACGGGGCATGGACACTGAAGCTTTCTTT.